This passage covers 13 T cell receptor beta chains from one sample sequenced in a study of blood T cell repertoires in COVID-19 (dated by TCRdb to 2019 to 2021). Library method: the immunoSEQ multiplex PCR assay. The immuneACCESS repertoire file appears here via TCRdb, limited to in-frame rearrangements. These files lack a portion of the clones; in checked studies, under half of the deficit traces to unresolved V genes, and the cause of the others is not known. Present in this sample are approximately 270,000 clones, 91% of which were seen just once. The ten largest clonotypes hold roughly 1.2% of the sample. Sequencing was carried out using PBMCs or T cells enriched from blood (not recorded which). All receptors derive from a human donor in a cohort exposed to, infected with or recovered from COVID-19 (not recorded which). The donor label of this sample is uncertain.

The chain uses TRBV9 and TRBJ1-5; 9 nucleotides agree with TRBD1. With 3 bases clipped from V and 1 base from J, the junction kept 2 bases outside the gene matches. The length of the CDR3 is 15 residues. Per germline, CDR1 SGDLS and CDR2 YYNGEE. In DNA, the CDR3 is TGTGCCAGCAGCGAGGGACAGGGCAGCAATCAGCCCCAGCATTTT. This encodes CASSEGQGSNQPQHF. The whole variable domain, filled in from reference TRBV9 and TRBJ1-5, reads DSGVTQTPKHLITATGQRVTLRCSPRSGDLSVYWYQQSLDQGLQFLIQYYNGEERAKGNILERFSAQQFPDLHSELNLSSLELGDSALYFCASSEGQGSNQPQHFGDGTRLSIL.

This chain joins TRBV7-2 and TRBJ1-1; D may be TRBD1 (5 bases). V lost 6 bases and J lost 6, with 17 bases in between. The germline V gene encodes CDR1 SGHTA and CDR2 FQGNSA. This CDR3 is built from 14 residues. Written as DNA, the CDR3 is TGTGCCAGCAGAGCGTGGGGGGGGAGCCCTGAAGCTTTCTTT. It is translated as CASRAWGGSPEAFF.

The chain recombines TRBV7-3 with TRBJ1-1; D call uncertain. The ends were cut back, 6 bases at V and 1 base at J, with 9 bases in the middle. CDR1 and CDR2 from the germline V gene are SGHTA and FQGTGA. This CDR3 is 13 amino acids long. CDR3 coding DNA: TGTGCCAGCAGTATTACAGCGAACACTGAAGCTTTCTTT. Its protein product is CASSITANTEAFF.

The rearrangement links TRBV6-5 to TRBJ1-2; D might be TRBD1 (5 bases). Germline V CDR1 and CDR2: MNHEY, SVGAGI. CDR3 size: 13 residues. Trimming took 7 bases from V and 2 from J, leaving 11 bases between them. CDR3 residues: CASTWGRNYGYTF. DNA of the CDR3: TGTGCCAGCACGTGGGGCAGGAACTATGGCTACACCTTC.

The J gene is TRBJ1-5, the V gene TRBV24-1; D not certain. This CDR3 comprises 11 residues. Looked up from germline, CDR1 is KGHDR and CDR2 is SFDVKD. Trimming removed 4 bases at V and 7 bases at J, with 4 bases between. CDR3 coding DNA: TGTGCCACCAGTGACCAGCAGCCCCAGCATTTT. Residues: CATSDQQPQHF.

The rearrangement links TRBV30 to TRBJ2-5, with D possibly being TRBD2 (5 bases). Germline V gene sequence: CDR1 GTSNPN, CDR2 SVGIG (reference sequence). Deletions cut 3 bases from V and 2 bases from J, with 16 bases between. The CDR3 covers 15 residues. For the CDR3, the DNA is TGTGCCTGGAGCGTCGGGGAACGTTATCAAGAGACCCAGTACTTC. Translated, it gives CAWSVGERYQETQYF.

The chain is built from TRBV11-2 and TRBJ2-5, with unresolved D. Per the germline V gene, CDR1 is SGHAT and CDR2 is FQNNGV. Between the trimmed V and J ends, which lost 5 bases and 5 bases, there was a span of 9 bases. The CDR3 covers 12 residues. As DNA, the CDR3 is TGTGCCAGCAGCCGAGGCGCGGAGACCCAGTACTTC. Its translation is CASSRGAETQYF.

This clone showed up just once. This chain connects TRBV27 to TRBJ2-1, with 8 bases fitting TRBD2. Trimming took 5 bases from V and 3 from J; bases not matched to a gene: 18. The CDR3 length is 19 residues. The germline CDR1 and CDR2 sequences are MNHEY and SMNVEV (reference sequence). The CDR3 is CASSPLRGASRGDYNEQFF. CDR3 DNA sequence: TGTGCCAGCAGTCCCTTGCGGGGGGCGTCTCGAGGGGACTACAATGAGCAGTTCTTC.

In its sample, this clone was seen a few times. The chain employs TRBV15 and TRBJ1-3; no reliable D call. Trimming stripped 3 bases from V and 0 bases from J, with 9 bases between. The V gene's germline CDR1 is LNHNV and CDR2 YYDKDF (reference sequence). The CDR3 has 15 residues. CDR3 in amino acids: CATSREWVSGNTIYF. The CDR3 region has the DNA TGTGCCACCAGCAGGGAGTGGGTCTCTGGAAACACCATATATTTT.

This chain uses TRBV7-3 with TRBJ1-2, with D possibly matching TRBD1 (6 bases). The ends were cut back, 5 bases at V and 6 bases at J, with 13 bases in the middle. The length of the CDR3 is 13 residues. Germline assignment: CDR1 SGHTA and CDR2 FQGTGA. The CDR3 sequence is CASSRQVNDGYTF. The DNA for the CDR3 is TGTGCCAGCAGCCGACAGGTGAACGATGGCTACACCTTC.

The genes are TRBV24-1 and TRBJ2-1; a weak D match, TRBD2 (6 bases). Germline CDR1 reads KGHDR; CDR2 reads SFDVKD. The V end was cut by 0 bases, the J end by 0 bases, with 8 bases between. The CDR3 is 16 amino acids. The CDR3 protein is CATSDLTSSSYNEQFF. The CDR3 region has the DNA TGTGCCACCAGTGATTTGACTAGCAGCTCCTACAATGAGCAGTTCTTC.

This sequence joins TRBV9 and TRBJ1-4, with 8 bases that match TRBD1. The germline gives CDR1 SGDLS, CDR2 YYNGEE. This CDR3 has 15 amino acids. The J segment lost 8 bases and the V segment lost 4 bases, leaving 10 bases of the junction unmatched. The CDR3 spells CASSTYRGEGEKLFF. In DNA, the CDR3 is TGTGCCAGCAGCACCTACAGGGGGGAGGGAGAAAAACTGTTTTTT.

J is TRBJ2-7 and V is TRBV3-1 (or the pseudogene TRBV3-2), with a possible D match to TRBD2 (7 bases). Germline V CDR1 and CDR2: LGHDT, YNNKEL (reference sequence). V lost 0 bases to trimming and J lost 5 bases, with 11 bases between them. The CDR3 runs 14 residues. CDR3 DNA sequence: TGTGCCAGCAGCCAAGAGGGGGGGCCCAACGAGCAGTACTTC. This sequence encodes CASSQEGGPNEQYF.